Listed below are T cell receptor beta chains from one sample, sequenced in a study of T cells after yellow fever vaccination. In TCRdb, the 5' RACE reads were re-called with MiXCR into one record per CDR3 protein. The sample lists 150,000 or so distinct CDR3 sequences; 6% to 7.5% were seen once. Sequencing was performed on CD4+ T cells sorted from PBMCs, taken less than 6 days after the first yellow fever vaccination. Receptors were obtained from a man aged 18 to 30 who received the YFV17D yellow fever vaccine. Each CDR3 is given with its conserved first and last residue. D genes are given only for firm matches. Size is stated for part of the rows, as once, few or many counts, or as a class when the clone is expanded.

>few|TRBJ2-3|TRBD2|TRBV25-1
CASSALAGGSDTQYF
TGTGCCAGCAGTGCACTAGCGGGGGGATCAGATACGCAGTATTTT
>many|TRBJ1-3|-|TRBV11-2
CASNKLGGSGNTIYF
TGTGCCAGCAATAAGTTAGGGGGATCTGGAAACACCATATATTTT
>many|TRBJ2-1|TRBD2|TRBV7-3
CASSLTSGGGEQFF
TGTGCCAGCAGCTTAACCAGCGGGGGAGGTGAGCAGTTCTTC
>many|TRBJ2-3|TRBD2|TRBV7-8
CASSARLAGASTDTQYF
TGTGCCAGCAGCGCGAGGCTAGCGGGGGCTAGCACAGATACGCAGTATTTT
>many|TRBJ2-3|TRBD2|TRBV24-1
CATSEASGGTDTQYF
TGTGCCACCAGTGAAGCTAGCGGGGGCACAGATACGCAGTATTTT
>many|TRBJ1-6|-|TRBV7-6
CASSQEDRGSPLHF
TGTGCCAGCAGCCAGGAAGACAGAGGATCACCCCTCCACTTT
>few|TRBJ2-3|TRBD2|TRBV20-1
CSVAGLPRTDTQYF
TGCAGTGTTGCGGGACTACCACGCACAGATACGCAGTATTTT
>-|TRBJ2-1|TRBD2|TRBV6-5
CASSSASGGYNEQFF
TGTGCCAGCAGTTCAGCTAGCGGGGGATACAATGAGCAGTTCTTC
>-|TRBJ1-5|-|TRBV12-3/TRBV12-4
CATSRTESNQPQHF
TGTGCCACTTCCCGAACCGAGAGCAATCAGCCCCAGCATTTT
>-|TRBJ2-5|TRBD2|TRBV6-2/TRBV6-3
CASSYTGLAGISETQYF
TGTGCCAGCAGTTATACGGGACTAGCGGGAATTTCTGAGACCCAGTACTTC
>few|TRBJ2-5|TRBD2|TRBV20-1
CSGGGAGETQYF
TGCAGTGGCGGGGGGGCGGGGGAGACCCAGTACTTC
>many|TRBJ1-1|-|TRBV5-1
CASSLVQGTEAFF
TGCGCCAGCAGCTTGGTGCAGGGCACTGAAGCTTTCTTT
>-|TRBJ2-6|-|TRBV11-2
CASSPAFSGANVLTF
TGTGCCAGCAGCCCCGCTTTCTCTGGGGCCAACGTCCTGACTTTC
>many|TRBJ2-1|TRBD1|TRBV27
CASRTAGQGARSSYNEQFF
TGTGCCAGCAGGACCGCGGGACAGGGGGCCCGAAGCTCCTACAATGAGCAGTTCTTC
>few|TRBJ1-5|-|TRBV12-3/TRBV12-4
CASSLLGQPQHF
TGTGCCAGCAGTTTATTGGGCCAGCCCCAGCATTTT
>few|TRBJ2-3|-|TRBV5-1
CASSPWAGTDTQYF
TGCGCCAGCAGCCCCTGGGCAGGGACAGATACGCAGTATTTT
>many|TRBJ2-4|-|TRBV5-1
CASTNSGGGAQNIQYF
TGCGCCAGCACCAACTCAGGAGGGGGGGCCCAAAACATTCAGTACTTC
>-|TRBJ2-7|-|TRBV6-5
CASSYALGSAYEQYF
TGTGCCAGCAGTTACGCCCTTGGATCAGCCTACGAGCAGTACTTC
>many|TRBJ2-3|TRBD2|TRBV20-1
CSARKSGGSDTQYF
TGCAGTGCTAGAAAAAGCGGGGGTTCAGATACGCAGTATTTT
>once|TRBJ2-5|TRBD2|TRBV20-1
CSARPAGGRETQYF
TGCAGTGCTAGGCCTGCGGGGGGGCGTGAGACCCAGTACTTC
>few|TRBJ2-2|TRBD2|TRBV28
CASTLSGTSGIIGELFF
TGTGCCAGCACCCTATCAGGGACTAGCGGAATTATCGGGGAGCTGTTTTTT
>few|TRBJ2-4|-|TRBV7-2
CASSLVYGIQYF
TGTGCCAGCAGCTTAGTTTACGGCATTCAGTACTTC
>many|TRBJ2-5|-|TRBV5-1
CASSLALGETQYF
TGCGCCAGCAGCTTGGCGCTTGGAGAGACCCAGTACTTC
>many|TRBJ2-2|-|TRBV7-2
CASSPWAGSGELFF
TGTGCCAGCAGCCCGTGGGCAGGATCCGGGGAGCTGTTTTTT
>-|TRBJ2-3|TRBD2|TRBV12-3/TRBV12-4
CASTGAGGYTDTQYF
TGTGCCAGCACAGGCGCCGGGGGGTACACAGATACGCAGTATTTT
>-|TRBJ1-2|-|TRBV3-1
CASSQGRNGYTF
TGTGCCAGCAGCCAAGGACGAAACGGCTACACCTTC
>few|TRBJ1-2|TRBD1|TRBV27
CASRTGKGYDYGYTF
TGTGCCAGCAGGACAGGGAAGGGTTATGACTATGGCTACACCTTC
>many|TRBJ2-5|TRBD1|TRBV7-8
CASSDKQGARETQYF
TGTGCCAGCAGCGACAAACAGGGGGCGCGGGAGACCCAGTACTTC
>few|TRBJ2-3|TRBD2|TRBV5-4
CASSLAAGGPKWADTQYF
TGTGCCAGCAGCTTAGCAGCGGGGGGGCCTAAGTGGGCAGATACGCAGTATTTT
>many|TRBJ1-1|-|TRBV29-1
CSAIGGQPNTEAFF
TGCAGCGCAATAGGGGGACAACCGAACACTGAAGCTTTCTTT
>-|TRBJ2-3|-|TRBV20-1
CSASPPLGYLSDTQYF
TGCAGTGCTTCCCCCCCCCTGGGCTATCTGAGCGATACGCAGTATTTT